The 10 T cell receptor beta chains below were found in one sample sequenced in a study of neoadjuvant anti-PD-1 for oral cavity cancer (dated by TCRdb to the early 2020s). Library construction relied on the immunoSEQ multiplex PCR assay. Not all clones reach the TCRdb copy of this immuneACCESS table, which keeps in-frame sequences only. Checked studies attribute under half of the gap to unresolved V genes and leave the rest unexplained. The sample has tens of thousands of clones on record, 40% to 45% of them singletons. The top ten clones comprise around 38% of the sample. The sample's time point label is to be understood as: after neoadjuvant nivolumab, at surgical resection. This specimen consisted of tumor tissue, obtained after nivolumab (anti-PD-1) treatment. The source of these receptors is a person aged 35-79 years with oral cavity squamous cell carcinoma.

This clone was seen repeatedly, ten times or more. This sequence joins TRBV18 and TRBJ2-1, with a weak D call TRBD1 (9 bases). The CDR3 is 17 amino acids. Trimming stripped 0 bases from V and 7 bases from J, with 19 bases between. Germline CDR1 is KGHSH and CDR2 is LQKENI. The DNA for the CDR3 is TGTGCCAGCTCACCACCGGGCGGGGGGACAGGGCCAAATGAGCAGTTCTTC. Its translation: CASSPPGGGTGPNEQFF.

Here the CDR3 DNA reads TGTGCCAGCAGCTCGAACGTGGGCAGTAGCACAGATACGCAGTATTTT. Residues: CASSSNVGSSTDTQYF. The chain combines TRBV11-3 with TRBJ2-3; no definite D call. CDR1 is SGHNT, CDR2 YENEEA, per germline. V lost 4 bases and J 0 bases, leaving 14 bases between the germline ends. The CDR3 is 16 residues long.

This clone was seen more than once but under ten times. The gene calls are TRBV4-3 and TRBJ1-2; possibly TRBD1 for D (6 bases). The germline V gene has CDR1 LGHNA and CDR2 YSLEER. The CDR3 length is 16 residues. The ends were cut back, 0 bases at V and 1 base at J, with 12 bases in the middle. CDR3 coding DNA: TGCGCCAGCAGCCAAGATGCGGGGGGCCTTAACTATGGCTACACCTTC. Protein: CASSQDAGGLNYGYTF.

This clone was recorded at least ten times. V usage is TRBV19 and J usage is TRBJ1-2; 8 nucleotides line up with TRBD1. Germline CDR1 is LNHDA and CDR2 is SQIVND (reference sequence). The V gene end was trimmed by 3 bases and the J gene end by 3 bases; junction bases not matched to a gene: 3. The CDR3 has 14 residues. The CDR3 DNA follows: TGTGCCAGTAGTATTGACAGGGGTTACTATGGCTACACCTTC. This sequence encodes CASSIDRGYYGYTF.

The V gene is TRBV9, the J gene TRBJ2-3; 7 nucleotides align to TRBD1. The CDR3 sequence is 15 residues long. Trimming at V came to 5 bases and at J to 3 bases, leaving 9 bases not matched to a gene. CDR1 is SGDLS, CDR2 YYNGEE, per germline. The CDR3 is CASSRTGVGTDTQYF. CDR3 sequence (DNA): TGTGCCAGCAGTCGAACAGGGGTAGGAACAGATACGCAGTATTTT.

For this clone: Distinct nucleotide sequences in the sample also encode this CDR3. The rearrangement joins TRBV29-1 to TRBJ1-2, with TRBD1 identical over 10 bases. This CDR3 is 13 amino acids long. V shed 7 bases, J shed 4 bases, and the junction held 6 bases outside the gene matches. CDR1 is SQVTM, CDR2 ANQGSEA, per germline. Written as DNA, the CDR3 is TGCAGCGCCGGGGACAGGGGTGGCTATGGCTACACCTTC. Its translation: CSAGDRGGYGYTF.

The J gene is TRBJ1-6, the V gene TRBV30; weak D call: TRBD1 (5 bases). From germline, CDR1 is GTSNPN and CDR2 SVGIG (reference sequence). CDR3 length equals 14 residues. Trimming removed 0 bases at V and 7 bases at J, with 10 bases between. DNA for the CDR3: TGTGCCTGGAGTGTATGGGGGGGAAATTCACCCCTCCACTTT. It specifies CAWSVWGGNSPLHF. Variable domain in full (rest from reference TRBV30 and TRBJ1-6): SQTIHQWPATLVQPVGSPLSLECTVEGTSNPNLYWYRQAAGRGLQLLFYSVGIGQISSEVPQNLSASRPQDRQFILSSKKLLLSDSGFYLCAWSVWGGNSPLHFGNGTRLTVT.

The chain links TRBV6-5 to TRBJ1-2; D call uncertain. This CDR3 comprises 13 residues. Trimming shortened V by 0 bases and J by 5 bases, and 7 bases separated the two germline ends. Germline CDR1 reads MNHEY; CDR2 reads SVGAGI. The CDR3 protein is CASSYSAAYGYTF. DNA for the CDR3: TGTGCCAGCAGTTACTCGGCTGCTTATGGCTACACCTTC.

This clone was seen a few times. V is TRBV11-2 and J is TRBJ1-3; tentative D call: TRBD1 (5 bases). Trimming stripped 2 bases from V and 0 bases from J, with 11 bases between. Per the germline V gene, CDR1 is SGHAT and CDR2 is FQNNGV. This CDR3 is built from 16 residues. The CDR3 coding sequence is TGTGCCAGCAGCTTACTCGCAGGGAACTCTGGAAACACCATATATTTT. It is translated as CASSLLAGNSGNTIYF.

This chain links TRBV7-2 with TRBJ2-3; D uncertain. V lost 1 base and J 4 bases, leaving 9 bases between the germline ends. The germline V gene encodes CDR1 SGHTA and CDR2 FQGNSA. This CDR3 contains 14 residues. The CDR3 loop reads CASSLGLYPDTQYF. CDR3 in DNA: TGTGCCAGCAGCTTAGGTCTATACCCAGATACGCAGTATTTT.